Presented here are 13 T cell receptor beta chains from one specimen sequenced in a study of response to subunit inactivated influenza vaccine. TCRdb re-called the RT-PCR reads through MiXCR, storing one row per CDR3 protein. The sample comprises 500,000 to 600,000 distinct CDR3 sequences, less than 8% of which are singletons, and 10% to 15% rests with the top ten. The source material was PBMCs from blood, sampled around 2 years after vaccination. These receptors came from a man aged 50 to 69 who received an inactivated influenza vaccine.

This clonotype was detected many times. The chain combines TRBV4-1 with TRBJ2-3; TRBD1 or TRBD2 may be the D gene (5 bases each). This CDR3 comprises 16 residues. The germline V and J ends were trimmed by 4 bases and 4 bases, with 18 bases remaining between them. Germline V gives CDR1 MGHRA, CDR2 YSYEKL. The CDR3: CASSPRQTPGADTQYF. For the CDR3, the DNA is TGCGCCAGCAGCCCACGACAGACCCCCGGGGCAGATACGCAGTATTTT.

The table lists this clonotype with a count of one. A read error may produce the germline difference seen at one junction end. V usage is TRBV5-6 and J usage is TRBJ2-3, with D possibly matching TRBD2 (6 bases). CDR3 size: 15 residues. CDR1 SGHDT and CDR2 YYEEEE come from the germline V gene. CDR3 sequence: CTSSLGGLHPDTQYF. The CDR3, as DNA: TGTACCAGCAGCTTGGGGGGATTACATCCAGATACGCAGTATTTT.

A few counts support this clonotype. The chain is built from TRBV28 and TRBJ1-5; tentatively, D is TRBD1 (5 bases). V shed 4 bases and J shed 6 bases, with 16 bases lying between them. There are 15 residues in the CDR3. Germline V lookup: CDR1 MDHEN, CDR2 SYDVKM. CDR3 coding DNA: TGTGCCAGCAGTTCCCCTGGGGGTGAACGTCAGCCCCAGCATTTT. This codes for CASSSPGGERQPQHF.

This chain uses TRBV25-1 with TRBJ2-7, with TRBD1 matching 9 bases. Germline V gives CDR1 MGHDK, CDR2 SYGVNS. V shed 6 bases and J 4 bases; nucleotides not matched to a gene: 16. CDR3 length: 17 amino acids. The DNA for the CDR3 is TGTGCCAGCAGAGGACAGGGGACTCCTCCGCGGGGTTACGAGCAGTACTTC. It specifies CASRGQGTPPRGYEQYF.

This clonotype was counted only a few times. The V call is TRBV6-2 or TRBV6-3, the J call TRBJ2-1; 10 bases map to TRBD1. The CDR3 contains 16 residues. Losses at the gene ends were 4 bases for V and 7 bases for J; bases not matched to a gene: 10. Germline V CDR1 and CDR2: MNHEY, SVGEGT. CDR3 loop: CASSSRDRGRRNEQFF. CDR3 DNA sequence: TGTGCCAGCAGTTCCCGCGACAGGGGGCGCAGGAATGAGCAGTTCTTC.

The V gene is TRBV11-2, the J gene TRBJ2-7; 9 bases fit TRBD1. CDR1 and CDR2 (germline): SGHAT, FQNNGV. This CDR3 has 14 amino acids. With 5 bases clipped from V and 8 bases from J, the junction kept 10 bases outside the gene matches. CDR3 amino acids: CASSPGTGSSKQYF. The CDR3 nucleotides read TGTGCCAGCAGCCCCGGGACAGGGAGCTCTAAGCAGTACTTC.

The V call is TRBV10-3, the J call TRBJ1-5; D possibly corresponds to TRBD1 (5 bases). Deletions cut 3 bases from V and 7 bases from J, with 19 bases between. The CDR3 is 16 amino acids. Germline-derived CDR1 and CDR2 are ENHRY and SYGVKD. The CDR3 DNA follows: TGTGCCATCAGTGAAAGGGGACCGGCGGATGGCCAGCCCCAGCATTTT. The encoded protein is CAISERGPADGQPQHF.

This clonotype has more than one count but fewer than ten. This chain uses TRBV20-1 with TRBJ2-3; tentative D call: TRBD2 (6 bases). CDR3 size: 15 residues. The germline CDR1 and CDR2 sequences are DFQATT and SNEGSKA (reference sequence). V was shortened by 7 bases and J by 3 bases, with 20 bases between the two germline ends. CDR3 sequence (DNA): TGCAGTGTTACGAGCTTCCGGGAGTTAACAGATACGCAGTATTTT. This sequence encodes CSVTSFRELTDTQYF.

The chain uses TRBV6-2 or TRBV6-3 and TRBJ2-7; 7 positions match TRBD1. The CDR3 sequence is 12 residues long. Trimming took 5 bases from V and 7 from J; bases not matched to a gene: 5. Germline CDR1 MNHEY, CDR2 SVGEGT. In DNA, the CDR3 is TGTGCCAGCAGTCGACAGGGTTGGGAGCAGTACTTC. It specifies CASSRQGWEQYF.

This rearrangement joins TRBV28 to TRBJ2-5, with 13 bases identical to TRBD2. The CDR3 spans 17 residues. With 4 bases clipped from V and 4 bases from J, the junction kept 9 bases outside the gene matches. Germline V gene sequence: CDR1 MDHEN, CDR2 SYDVKM. The CDR3 sequence is CASSSNGLAGVAETQYF. The CDR3 DNA is TGTGCCAGCAGTTCCAATGGACTAGCGGGAGTGGCAGAGACCCAGTACTTC.

The chain couples TRBV12-3 or TRBV12-4 to TRBJ2-1, with 8 positions matching TRBD2. The trim removed 5 bases at V and 2 bases at J, leaving 5 bases unmatched. CDR3 length: 15 residues. The CDR3 DNA reads TGTGCCAGCAGTCGAAGCGGGAGTGCCTACAATGAGCAGTTCTTC. This sequence encodes CASSRSGSAYNEQFF.

The CDR3 reads CASSYRDRVNTEAFF. CDR3 DNA sequence: TGTGCCAGCAGTTACCGGGACAGAGTGAACACTGAAGCTTTCTTT. V usage is TRBV12-3 or TRBV12-4 and J usage is TRBJ1-1; 7 bases are a match to TRBD1. After removal of 4 bases from V and 0 bases from J, the junction contained 5 bases not matched to a gene. CDR3 size: 15 residues.

In DNA, the CDR3 is TGCGCCAGCAGCCAAGATAGAAGGTGGGGCTACGAGCAGTACTTC. Encoded protein: CASSQDRRWGYEQYF. The V gene is TRBV4-3, the J gene TRBJ2-7; D gene unclear. This CDR3 is built from 15 residues. CDR1 LGHNA and CDR2 YSLEER come from the germline V gene. V was clipped by 0 bases and J by 3 bases, with 12 bases between them.